These 2 T cell receptor beta chains were sequenced from one sample in a study of T-cell memory formation after mild COVID-19. TCRdb re-analysed the 5' RACE reads in MiXCR, keeping a single row per CDR3 protein. This sample has about 240,000 distinct CDR3 sequences, with roughly 9.4% found just once. The source material was PBMCs or a T cell subset sorted from them (not recorded which). These TCRs come from a man in his late teens or twenties who had mild COVID-19 (a few samples of this study predate the infection). Cell type and time point are not known.

This chain joins TRBV20-1 and TRBJ2-5; TRBD1 matches at 9 bases. CDR1 DFQATT and CDR2 SNEGSKA come from the germline V gene (reference sequence). The junction had 8 bases not matched to a gene; V was cut back by 6 bases and J by 3 bases. There are 14 residues in the CDR3. CDR3 bases: TGCAGTGCCGCAAACAGGGGGCTAGAAGAGACCCAGTACTTC. Translating gives CSAANRGLEETQYF.

This clonotype was seen ten or more times. The genes are TRBV5-1 and TRBJ1-1; D is uncertain. Germline V gene data show CDR1 as SGHRS and CDR2 as YFSETQ. The V end lost 4 bases, the J end lost 6 bases, and 10 bases lay between the germline ends. The CDR3 extends over 12 amino acids. This CDR3 reads CASSLSRAEAFF. The CDR3 nucleotides read TGCGCCAGCAGCCTGAGTAGGGCTGAAGCTTTCTTT.